This entry describes one T cell receptor (beta chain). Its cognate antigen has yet to be identified. This record belongs to a study of CXCR3-negative and CXCR3-positive naive CD8 T cells (dated by TCRdb to about 2019). As for the study more broadly: In total, about 135 million TRB reads were obtained, corresponding to roughly 1.5 +/- 0.3 million reads per library. For the TRBV-TRBJ cluster analysis, the naive subsets came from 5 or 6 donors, while the memory cells came from 3 donors. Diversity and physicochemical repertoire analyses covered some ten donors pooled from two independent experiments. Overall study results and their limits: TRB CDR3s from CXCR3-positive naive cells showed higher hydrophobicity (lower Kidera factor 4), lower energy, and higher strength and volume indices than CXCR3-negative naive cells. Because surface CD5, which is linked to self-reactivity in mice, was comparable between the naive subsets, TCR interaction strength was also inferred from the physicochemical properties of TRB CDR3s. Repertoire diversity was comparably high in both naive subsets but much lower in memory CD8+ T cells. Freshly isolated PBMCs were used for most assays because CXCR3 expression partially decreased after cryopreservation. TRBV-TRBJ usage was similar between naive CXCR3-negative and CXCR3-positive cells from the same donor, while memory cells showed distinct patterns.

The sequencer listed for this sample is NextSeq 550. The Human TCR Profiling Kit (MiLaboratory) was used to make UMI-labeled 5' RACE TRB cDNA libraries. cDNA synthesis used the entire amount of extracted RNA, and PCR amplification then used the entire amount of cDNA produced. Libraries were prepared in parallel with an identical number of PCR cycles. The study's own analysis went as follows. With a requirement of at least two reads per UMI, MIGEC and MiXCR extracted about 49,000 +/- 11,000 unique UMI-labeled TRB cDNA molecules per library. On average, roughly 40,000 +/- 10,000 functional in-frame TRB CDR3 nucleotide clonotypes lacking stop codons were found per library. Diversity metrics, including normalized Shannon-Wiener and Chao1, were computed in VDJtools after downsampling to 5000 UMI-labeled TRB molecules per sample. For the central five CDR3 residues, VDJtools calculated physicochemical properties weighted by clonotype size, namely interaction energy, strength, volume and Kidera factor 4. TCRdb reprocessed the public reads and reports one entry per CDR3 protein sequence, without DNA. The V and J calls come from TCRdb's annotation, not from the publication. This specimen's table enumerates 75,000 to 90,000 distinct CDR3 sequences. Roughly 0.59% of the sample is taken by the ten largest.

For each CD8+ T cell subset, flow sorting was done in triplicate, and roughly 320,000 cells per subset went directly into RLT lysis buffer. To exclude memory contaminants, naive CD8+ T cells were stringently defined as CD45RO-CCR7+CD27+CD95-. Standard density gradient centrifugation was used to isolate peripheral blood mononuclear cells from buffy coats. Naive CXCR3-negative and CXCR3-positive CD8+ T cells were flow-sorted using a FACSAria III. An RNeasy Mini Kit was used to extract total RNA from the sorted cells. The receptor was isolated from a human donor in good health. Some clones in this sample may be carry-over from other donors' samples. Sequenced input: naive CXCR3+ CD8+ T cells from blood. What this sample's cell subset or site label stands for: CD45RO-CCR7+CD27+CD95- naive CD8+ T cells expressing CXCR3 (TNR3+).

CDR3 sequence: CASSPETPGLAGGHYGTQYF. Here the chain combines TRBV4-2 and TRBJ2-3; lacking DNA, the TRBD2 call made by TCRdb goes unchecked. Measured from the cysteine to the phenylalanine, the CDR3 is 20 residues long. No DNA is given. The germline V gene yields LGHNA for CDR1 and YNFKEQ for CDR2.